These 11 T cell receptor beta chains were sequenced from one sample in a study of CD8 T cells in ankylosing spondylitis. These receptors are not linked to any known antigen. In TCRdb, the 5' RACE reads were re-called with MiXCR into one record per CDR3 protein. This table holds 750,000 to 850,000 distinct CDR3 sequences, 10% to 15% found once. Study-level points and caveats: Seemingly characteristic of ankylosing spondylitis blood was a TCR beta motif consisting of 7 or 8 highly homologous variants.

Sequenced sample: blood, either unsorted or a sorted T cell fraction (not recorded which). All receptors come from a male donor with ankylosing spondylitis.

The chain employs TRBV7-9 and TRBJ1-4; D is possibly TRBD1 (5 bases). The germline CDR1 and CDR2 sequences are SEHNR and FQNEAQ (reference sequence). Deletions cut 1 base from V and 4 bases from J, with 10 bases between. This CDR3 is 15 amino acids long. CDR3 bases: TGTGCCAGCAGCTTAGGACAGCACCTTAATGAAAAACTGTTTTTT. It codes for CASSLGQHLNEKLFF.

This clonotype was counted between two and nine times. The CDR3 sequence: CSARDWERSRETQYF. The CDR3, as DNA: TGCAGTGCTAGAGATTGGGAGCGGTCCAGGGAGACCCAGTACTTC. The gene calls are TRBV20-1 and TRBJ2-5, with D possibly being TRBD2 (5 bases). The CDR3 consists of 15 residues. From germline, CDR1 is DFQATT and CDR2 SNEGSKA (reference sequence). V lost 0 bases to trimming and J lost 5 bases, with 16 bases between them.

The CDR3 loop is CASSPIVTGASDGYTF. The CDR3 bases are TGTGCCAGCTCACCGATTGTGACAGGGGCTTCGGATGGCTACACCTTC. The chain recombines TRBV18 with TRBJ1-2, with 8 nucleotides matching TRBD1. Germline CDR1 KGHSH, CDR2 LQKENI. Trimming took 3 bases from V and 6 from J; bases not matched to a gene: 12. The CDR3 is made up of 16 amino acids.

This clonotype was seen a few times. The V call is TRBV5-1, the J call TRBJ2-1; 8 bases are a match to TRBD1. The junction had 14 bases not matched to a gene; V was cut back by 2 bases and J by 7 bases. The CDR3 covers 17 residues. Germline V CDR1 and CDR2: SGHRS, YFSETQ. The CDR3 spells CASSFLRGTGGWNEQFF. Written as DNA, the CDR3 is TGCGCCAGCAGCTTTTTACGGGGCACAGGGGGGTGGAATGAGCAGTTCTTC.

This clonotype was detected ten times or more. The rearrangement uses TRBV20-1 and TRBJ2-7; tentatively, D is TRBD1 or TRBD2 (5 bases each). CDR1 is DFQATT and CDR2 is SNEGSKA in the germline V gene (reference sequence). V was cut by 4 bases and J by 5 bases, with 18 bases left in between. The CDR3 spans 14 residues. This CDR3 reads CSANIWGRENEQYF. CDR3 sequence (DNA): TGCAGTGCTAATATCTGGGGCAGGGAGAACGAGCAGTACTTC.

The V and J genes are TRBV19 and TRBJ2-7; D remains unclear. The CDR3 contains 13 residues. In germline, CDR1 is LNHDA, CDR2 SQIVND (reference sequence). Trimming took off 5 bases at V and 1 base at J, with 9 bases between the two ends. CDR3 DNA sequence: TGTGCCAGTAGTCTTTTCGTTTCCTACGAGCAGTACTTC. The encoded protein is CASSLFVSYEQYF.

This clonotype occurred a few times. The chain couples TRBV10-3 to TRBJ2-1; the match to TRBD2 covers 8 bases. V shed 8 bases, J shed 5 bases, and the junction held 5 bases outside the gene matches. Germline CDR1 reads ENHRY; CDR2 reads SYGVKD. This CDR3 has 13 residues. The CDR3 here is CAIRAGANNEQFF. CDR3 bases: TGTGCCATCCGAGCGGGGGCAAACAATGAGCAGTTCTTC.

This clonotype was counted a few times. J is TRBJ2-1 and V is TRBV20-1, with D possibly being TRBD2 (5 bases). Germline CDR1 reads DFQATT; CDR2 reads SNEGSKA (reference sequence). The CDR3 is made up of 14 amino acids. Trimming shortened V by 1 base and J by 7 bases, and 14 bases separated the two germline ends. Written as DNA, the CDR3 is TGCAGTGCTAGAGTGGCTACTAGGGTGAATGAGCAGTTCTTC. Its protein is CSARVATRVNEQFF.

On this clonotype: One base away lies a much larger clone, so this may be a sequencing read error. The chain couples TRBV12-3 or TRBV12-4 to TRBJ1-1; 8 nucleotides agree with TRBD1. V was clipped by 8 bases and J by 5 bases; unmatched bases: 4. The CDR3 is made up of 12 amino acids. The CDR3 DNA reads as TGTGCCAGCCCCAGGGGGCTTACTGAAGCTTTCTTT. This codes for CASPRGLTEAFF.

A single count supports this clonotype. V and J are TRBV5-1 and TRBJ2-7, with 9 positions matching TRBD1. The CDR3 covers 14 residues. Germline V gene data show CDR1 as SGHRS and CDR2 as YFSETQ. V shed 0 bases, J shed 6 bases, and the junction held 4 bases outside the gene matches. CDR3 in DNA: TGCGCCAGCAGCTTGGATAGACAGGGGGGCGAGCAGTACTTC. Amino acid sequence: CASSLDRQGGEQYF.

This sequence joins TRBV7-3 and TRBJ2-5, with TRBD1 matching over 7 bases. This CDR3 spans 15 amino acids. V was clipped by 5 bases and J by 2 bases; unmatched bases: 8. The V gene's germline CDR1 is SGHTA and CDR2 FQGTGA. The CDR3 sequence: CASSRMGQTQETQYF. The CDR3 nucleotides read TGTGCCAGCAGCCGGATGGGACAGACACAAGAGACCCAGTACTTC.